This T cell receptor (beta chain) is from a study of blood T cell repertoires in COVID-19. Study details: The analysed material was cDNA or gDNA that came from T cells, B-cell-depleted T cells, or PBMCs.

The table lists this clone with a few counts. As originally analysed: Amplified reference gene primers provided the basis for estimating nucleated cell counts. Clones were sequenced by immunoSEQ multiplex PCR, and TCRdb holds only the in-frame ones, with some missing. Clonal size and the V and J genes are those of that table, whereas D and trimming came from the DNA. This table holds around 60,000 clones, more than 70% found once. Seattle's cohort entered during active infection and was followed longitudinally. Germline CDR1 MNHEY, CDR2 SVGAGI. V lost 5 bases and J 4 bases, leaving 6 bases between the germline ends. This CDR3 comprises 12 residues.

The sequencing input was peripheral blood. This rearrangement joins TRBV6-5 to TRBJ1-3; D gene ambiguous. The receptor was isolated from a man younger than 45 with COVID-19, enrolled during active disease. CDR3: CASSKTGNTIYF. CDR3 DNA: TGTGCCAGCAGTAAGACAGGAAACACCATATATTTT.